This note documents a single T cell receptor beta chain sequence. Sequencing was performed with immunoSEQ multiplex PCR; in TCRdb, only in-frame clones are kept and a portion is missing. The table has some 490,000 clones, roughly nine tenths seen once. The CDR3 has 11 residues. Germline CDR1 LNHDA, CDR2 SQIVND (reference sequence). V lost 5 bases and J lost 12, with 13 bases in between. The data belong to a study of blood T cell repertoires in COVID-19. This chain connects TRBV19 to TRBJ1-1, with no clear D. The TCR originated in an older woman who had recovered from COVID-19. Sequencing was carried out using PBMCs or T cells enriched from blood (not recorded which). The CDR3 DNA is TGTGCCAGTAGTCTTACAGCGGTGACTTTCTTT. Amino acid sequence: CASSLTAVTFF. Full variable domain (outside the CDR3, taken from reference TRBV19 and TRBJ1-1): DGGITQSPKYLFRKEGQNVTLSCEQNLNHDAMYWYRQDPGQGLRLIYYSQIVNDFQKGDIAEGYSVSREKKESFPLTVTSAQKNPTAFYLCASSLTAVTFFGQGTRLTVV.